A single sample gave rise to the 2 T cell receptor beta chains below, sequenced in a study of OX40 agonist ivuxolimab in advanced cancers. TCRdb's table, derived via immunoSEQ multiplex PCR, lists solely in-frame clones and lacks some. The repertoire holds some 45,000 clones, with 82% as singletons. This specimen consisted of CD4+ or CD8+ T cells sorted from blood, obtained in a trial of the OX40 agonist ivuxolimab. These receptor sequences come from an adult with an advanced solid tumor such as melanoma, head and neck, liver or kidney cancer.

The V gene is TRBV11-3, the J gene TRBJ2-1, with 10 nucleotides matching TRBD2. After removal of 2 bases from V and 5 bases from J, the junction contained 3 bases not matched to a gene. The CDR3 loop spans 15 amino acids. CDR1 and CDR2 (germline): SGHNT, YENEEA. CDR3 sequence: CASSLTSGDHNEQFF. Here the CDR3 DNA reads TGTGCCAGCAGCTTAACTAGCGGGGACCACAATGAGCAGTTCTTC.

The V and J genes are TRBV11-2 and TRBJ2-2, with D perhaps TRBD1 (5 bases). The germline CDR1 and CDR2 sequences are SGHAT and FQNNGV. The CDR3 has 15 amino acids. V was clipped by 1 base and J by 5 bases, with 11 bases between them. CDR3: CASSLVAGSTGELFF. The DNA for the CDR3 is TGTGCCAGCAGCTTAGTGGCAGGGTCAACCGGGGAGCTGTTTTTT.